Below, one T cell receptor (beta chain) is given with its context. Its specific antigen is unknown. No quality values exist for individual bases; no much larger clone is one base distant. These data are taken from a study of Ad26.COV2.S vaccination and SARS-CoV-2 variants (dated by TCRdb to 2020 to 2023). Study-wide context: Donors in the vaccine arm were drawn from COV1001, a multicentre, randomized, double-blind, placebo-controlled phase I-IIa trial testing Ad26.COV2.S in healthy adults. Ad26.COV2.S was administered intramuscularly at a dose of 5x10^10 or 1x10^11 viral particles, either as one shot or as two shots given 56 days apart. TCRbeta repertoire sequencing served as the tool for gauging how specific and how broad the SARS-CoV-2-reactive T cell receptors were following Ad26.COV2.S vaccination. The TCR-sequenced set comprised around 30 samples: about 19 Ad26.COV2.S vaccine recipients, 5 placebo recipients and 8 SARS-CoV-2 convalescent individuals. Trial participants were randomized into five groups of five: low-dose or high-dose Ad26.COV2.S given once or twice, or placebo on both occasions. Throughout the experiments and outcome assessment, investigators stayed blinded to trial group allocation. The study at large found these results: Non-spike TCR breadth was comparable between vaccine and placebo recipients, consistent with the vaccine containing only spike. The study was not powered to compare responses between vaccine doses or regimens. Compared with placebo recipients, Ad26.COV2.S recipients showed higher spike-specific TCR breadth (P = 0.0014). After vaccination, substantial breadth of spike-specific CD8+ and CD4+ T cell responses was reported. It was noted by the authors that total T cell responses may have been underestimated by the TCR breadth and depth analyses.

The sample's treatment or condition label, in plain terms: around 19 received Ad26.COV2.S at low or high dose, single or two shots; roughly 5 received placebo; per-sample allocation not given. For vaccine and placebo recipients, repertoires were sequenced using samples collected on day 63 after the first injection. Between 29 July and 7 August 2020, Cohort 1b enrolled 25 adults aged 18-55 years at one site in Boston, USA. Ad26.COV2.S was a replication-incompetent adenovirus type 26 vector expressing a prefusion-stabilized SARS-CoV-2 spike protein from the original Wuhan strain. The germline V gene (reference sequence) supplies CDR1 MNHEY and CDR2 SMNVEV. After removal of 8 bases from V and 4 bases from J, the junction retains 8 bases not matched to a gene. The cysteine opens and the phenylalanine closes a CDR3 of 14 amino acids. Of the read, only the CDR3 DNA is kept; its 42 bases are in frame from base 1.

The immunoSEQ Assay was used to sequence TCRbeta CDR3 regions. After extraction, genomic DNA underwent amplification by bias-controlled multiplex PCR, followed by high-throughput sequencing. The source study handled its data this way. Collapsing and filtering of sequences were performed to quantify the absolute abundance of each unique TCRbeta CDR3 region. T cell fraction was estimated by normalizing TCRbeta template counts to usable DNA, with usable DNA measured through amplification of reference genes found in all nucleated cells. Repertoire TCRs were annotated as SARS-CoV-2-specific by exact matching of V gene, CDR3 amino acid sequence and J gene to a known reactive TCR set. MIRA supplied the reference SARS-CoV-2 TCR set, which was filtered for enrichment in COVID-19-positive ImmuneCODE repertoires so that public or cross-reactive TCRs were removed. Using the MIRA antigens, annotated TCRs were further analysed by specific ORF or by position within an ORF. Breadth was defined as annotated unique rearrangements over total unique productive rearrangements; depth was the summed frequency of those rearrangements. Two-sided Wilcoxon rank-sum tests were used to compare TCR breadth between groups. This immuneACCESS table, as held by TCRdb, lists in-frame sequences with V and J called but not all clones. Of the missing ones, under half trace to an unresolved V gene in checked studies; the others have no known cause. V and J calls and clone size come straight from that table; D and trimming were deduced from the DNA. Here the sample has about 680,000 clones; around 89% occur a single time. Jointly, the top ten make up approximately 1.5% of the sample.

Specimen: peripheral blood, collected in a trial of Ad26.COV2.S vaccine versus placebo. The chain uses TRBV27 and TRBJ2-1, with TRBD1 matching 7 junction bases. This receptor was obtained from a person aged 18 to 59 who received the Ad26.COV2.S COVID-19 vaccine or a placebo. The CDR3 region: CASATGTVYNEQFF. The nucleotides read TGTGCCAGCGCAACCGGGACAGTATACAATGAGCAGTTCTTC.